Shown below are 14 T cell receptor beta chains from a single sample sequenced in a study of graft-versus-host responses after intestinal transplantation. Clones were sequenced by immunoSEQ multiplex PCR, and TCRdb holds only the in-frame ones, with some missing. The data hold about 63,000 clones, with about nine tenths observed a single time. Researchers processed graft tissue to release intraepithelial and lamina propria lymphocytes. The material sequenced was ileum tissue, taken less than 400 days after transplant. The receptors shown here come from a human patient who received an intestinal transplant, so some T cells may come from the graft donor.

The V and J genes are TRBV28 and TRBJ2-7; perhaps TRBD1 as D (5 bases). From germline, CDR1 is MDHEN and CDR2 SYDVKM. The germline V and J ends were trimmed by 3 bases and 0 bases, with 9 bases remaining between them. There are 14 residues in the CDR3. CDR3 nucleotide sequence: TGTGCCAGCAGTTTGCCAGGGCACTCCTACGAGCAGTACTTC. Translated, it gives CASSLPGHSYEQYF.

Regarding this clone: Other nucleotide sequences in the sample specify the same CDR3. This sequence joins TRBV6-5 and TRBJ2-7; 8 nucleotides match TRBD2. V trimming: 7 bases; J trimming: 2 bases; junction bases outside the gene matches: 4. Germline CDR1 and CDR2: MNHEY and SVGAGI. The CDR3 totals 13 residues. CDR3 nucleotides: TGTGCCAGCACCCCGGGGGGGACCTACGAGCAGTACTTC. It codes for CASTPGGTYEQYF.

The chain carries TRBV7-3 and TRBJ2-7; 7 positions match TRBD2. Germline V gene data show CDR1 as SGHTA and CDR2 as FQGTGA. Unmatched junction bases numbered 8, after V lost 4 bases and J lost 2 bases. The CDR3 loop spans 15 amino acids. For the CDR3, the DNA is TGTGCCAGCAGCTCTCAACCGGGACTACCCTACGAGCAGTACTTC. Its translation is CASSSQPGLPYEQYF.

Note on this clone: A read error may account for a junction end that differs from germline. This chain connects TRBV28 to TRBJ1-4; D unresolved. There are 16 residues in the CDR3. CDR1 and CDR2 (germline): MDHEN, SYDVKM. CDR3 amino acids: CASSLWQSSTNEKLFF. The CDR3 bases are TGTGCCAGCAGTCTATGGCAGTCCTCAACTAATGAAAAACTGTTTTTT.

This chain uses TRBV21-1 with TRBJ2-1; the table's D call of TRBD1 was not tested on the DNA. TRBV21-1 counts as a pseudogene. This CDR3 has 16 residues. The CDR3, as DNA: TGTGCCAGCAGCAAAGAATGGCGACAGACGGACAATGAGCAGTTCTTC. This encodes CASSKEWRQTDNEQFF.

CDR3 nucleotide sequence: TGTGCCAGCAGTTACTCGGGCGGCCTGGATACGCAGTATTTT. Translated, it gives CASSYSGGLDTQYF. The rearrangement uses TRBV6-5 and TRBJ2-3, with D unclear. This CDR3 spans 14 amino acids. Deletions cut 0 bases from V and 6 bases from J, with 10 bases between. The V gene's germline CDR1 is MNHEY and CDR2 SVGAGI.

This clone was observed a few times. The V call is TRBV6-5, the J call TRBJ1-4, with 9 bases matching TRBD1. Germline V gene sequence: CDR1 MNHEY, CDR2 SVGAGI. Trimming at V came to 4 bases and at J to 0 bases, leaving 0 bases not matched to a gene. CDR3 length equals 15 residues. The CDR3 loop reads CASSWTGATNEKLFF. The CDR3 nucleotides read TGTGCCAGCAGTTGGACAGGGGCAACTAATGAAAAACTGTTTTTT.

The rearrangement links TRBV4-1 to TRBJ1-2, with 7 bases matching TRBD1. V gave up 0 bases and J gave up 2 bases; unmatched junction bases: 3. Germline CDR1 reads MGHRA; CDR2 reads YSYEKL. The CDR3 has 15 residues. The CDR3 spells CASSQESGGNYGYTF. The DNA of the CDR3 is TGCGCCAGCAGCCAAGAGTCAGGGGGGAACTATGGCTACACCTTC.

V and J are TRBV28 and TRBJ1-1, with TRBD1 matching over 8 bases. Germline CDR1 and CDR2: MDHEN and SYDVKM. V lost 2 bases to trimming and J lost 3 bases; unmatched junction nucleotides: 2. This CDR3 is built from 14 residues. The CDR3 region is CASSLQGAYTEAFF. The DNA for the CDR3 is TGTGCCAGCAGTTTACAGGGGGCTTACACTGAAGCTTTCTTT.

The V call is TRBV6-5, the J call TRBJ2-1; 10 positions agree with TRBD2. The CDR3 spans 15 residues. The V gene end was trimmed by 6 bases and the J gene end by 9 bases; junction bases not matched to a gene: 11. Germline CDR1 and CDR2: MNHEY and SVGAGI. The CDR3 DNA reads as TGTGCCAGCAGCCCCAGCGGGGGGGCCAACCCTGAGCAGTTCTTC. This translates into CASSPSGGANPEQFF.

This clone was recorded once. The V and J genes are TRBV5-5 and TRBJ1-1; D is unresolved. Germline lookup yields CDR1 SGHKS and CDR2 YYEKEE (reference sequence). The CDR3 extends over 13 amino acids. Trimming removed 2 bases at V and 3 bases at J, with 8 bases between. The CDR3 is CASSFTGDTEAFF. The CDR3 DNA follows: TGTGCCAGCAGCTTTACCGGGGACACTGAAGCTTTCTTT.

The genes are TRBV28 and TRBJ1-1; 8 bases are shared with TRBD1. CDR1 is MDHEN, CDR2 SYDVKM, per germline. The V segment lost 6 bases and the J segment 1 base; nucleotides outside the gene matches: 10. CDR3 length equals 16 residues. CDR3 bases: TGTGCCAGCAGCCTCGGACAGGGAGTGAGGAACACTGAAGCTTTCTTT. Translated, it gives CASSLGQGVRNTEAFF.

The V and J genes are TRBV2 and TRBJ2-1; no firm D call. In germline, CDR1 is SNHLY, CDR2 FYNNEI. V was cut by 3 bases and J by 2 bases, with 5 bases left in between. The CDR3 contains 13 residues. CDR3 protein: CASSDWAYNEQFF. CDR3 DNA: TGTGCCAGCAGTGATTGGGCCTACAATGAGCAGTTCTTC.

The V call is TRBV9, the J call TRBJ1-2; the D is unclear. CDR1 and CDR2 from the germline V gene are SGDLS and YYNGEE. This CDR3 region has 14 residues. The V end lost 0 bases, the J end lost 3 bases, and 9 bases lay between the germline ends. The CDR3, as DNA: TGTGCCAGCAGCGTAGTGCCAGTCGACTATGGCTACACCTTC. It encodes CASSVVPVDYGYTF. Combining the CDR3 with reference TRBV9 and TRBJ1-2 gives the whole variable domain DSGVTQTPKHLITATGQRVTLRCSPRSGDLSVYWYQQSLDQGLQFLIQYYNGEERAKGNILERFSAQQFPDLHSELNLSSLELGDSALYFCASSVVPVDYGYTFGSGTRLTVV.